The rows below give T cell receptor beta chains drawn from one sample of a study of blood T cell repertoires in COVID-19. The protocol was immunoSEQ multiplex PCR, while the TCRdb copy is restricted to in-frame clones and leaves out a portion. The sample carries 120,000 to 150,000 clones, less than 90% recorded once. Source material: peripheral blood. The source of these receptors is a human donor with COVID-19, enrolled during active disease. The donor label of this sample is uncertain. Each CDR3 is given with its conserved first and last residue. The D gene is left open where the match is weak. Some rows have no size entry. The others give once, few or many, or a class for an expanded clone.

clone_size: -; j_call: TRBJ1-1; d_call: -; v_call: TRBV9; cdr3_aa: CASSVLAGLGTEAFF; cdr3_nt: TGTGCCAGCAGCGTACTAGCGGGCTTGGGCACTGAAGCTTTCTTT
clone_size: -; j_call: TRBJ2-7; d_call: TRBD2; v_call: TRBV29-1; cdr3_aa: CSATLSGGSSYEQYF; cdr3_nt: TGCAGCGCCACCCTTAGCGGCGGGAGCTCCTACGAGCAGTACTTC
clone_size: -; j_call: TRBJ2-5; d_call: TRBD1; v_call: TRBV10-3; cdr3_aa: CAITTGLGETQYF; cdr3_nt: TGTGCCATCACGACAGGGTTGGGGGAGACCCAGTACTTC
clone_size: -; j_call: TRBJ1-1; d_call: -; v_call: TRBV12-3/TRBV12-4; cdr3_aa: CATQGLGTEAFF; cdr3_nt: TGTGCCACCCAGGGTTTAGGCACTGAAGCTTTCTTT
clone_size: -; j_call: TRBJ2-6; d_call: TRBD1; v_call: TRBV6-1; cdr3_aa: CASSGTGGSGANVLTF; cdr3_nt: TGTGCCAGCAGTGGGACAGGGGGCTCTGGGGCCAACGTCCTGACTTTC
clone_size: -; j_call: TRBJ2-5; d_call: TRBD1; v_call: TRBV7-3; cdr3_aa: CASSLTPGQPQGTQYF; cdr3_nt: TGTGCCAGCAGCTTAACCCCGGGACAGCCCCAGGGGACCCAGTACTTC
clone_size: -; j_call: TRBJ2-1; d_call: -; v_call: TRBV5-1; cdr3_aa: CASRIYAGAVNEQFF; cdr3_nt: TGCGCCAGCAGGATTTACGCGGGGGCGGTCAATGAGCAGTTCTTC
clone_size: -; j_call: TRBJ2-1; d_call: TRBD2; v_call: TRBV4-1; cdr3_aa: CASSQVGGGEPWDEQFF; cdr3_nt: TGCGCCAGCAGCCAAGTGGGCGGGGGGGAACCTTGGGATGAGCAGTTCTTC
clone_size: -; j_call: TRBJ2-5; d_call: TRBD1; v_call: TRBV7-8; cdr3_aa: CASCQPGQGLETQYF; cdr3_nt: TGTGCCAGCTGTCAACCGGGACAGGGGTTAGAGACCCAGTACTTC
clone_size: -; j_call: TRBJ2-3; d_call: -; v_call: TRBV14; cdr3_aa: CASSLRQSFVTDTQYF; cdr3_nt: TGTGCCAGCAGCCTTCGACAATCCTTTGTGACAGATACGCAGTATTTT
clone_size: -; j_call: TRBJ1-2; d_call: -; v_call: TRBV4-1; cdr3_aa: CASSQDLAVINYGYTF; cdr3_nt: TGCGCCAGCAGCCAAGATTTGGCGGTGATTAACTATGGCTACACCTTC
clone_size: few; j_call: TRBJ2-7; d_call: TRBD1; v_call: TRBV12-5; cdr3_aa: CASGLDRGGGYEQYF; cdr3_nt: TGTGCTAGTGGCCTGGACAGGGGTGGAGGCTACGAGCAGTACTTC
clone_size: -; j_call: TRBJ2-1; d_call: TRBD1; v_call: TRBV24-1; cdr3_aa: CATRQGSGEQFF; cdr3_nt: TGTGCCACCAGACAGGGGTCCGGTGAGCAGTTCTTC
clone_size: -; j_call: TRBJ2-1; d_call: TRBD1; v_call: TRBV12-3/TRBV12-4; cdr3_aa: CASSSTGENEQFF; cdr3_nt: TGTGCCAGCAGCTCAACAGGGGAAAATGAGCAGTTCTTC
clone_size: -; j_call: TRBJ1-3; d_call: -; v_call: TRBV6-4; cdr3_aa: CASSDPPRCPGNTIYF; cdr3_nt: TGTGCCAGCAGTGACCCCCCCAGGTGCCCTGGAAACACCATATATTTT
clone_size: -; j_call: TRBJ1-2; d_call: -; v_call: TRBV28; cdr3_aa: CASSLLRDSIGYTF; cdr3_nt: TGTGCCAGCAGTTTACTTCGGGACTCCATAGGCTACACCTTC
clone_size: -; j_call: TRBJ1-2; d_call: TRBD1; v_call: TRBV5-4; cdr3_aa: CASSYRGTNYGYTF; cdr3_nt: TGTGCCAGCAGCTACAGGGGCACCAACTATGGCTACACCTTC
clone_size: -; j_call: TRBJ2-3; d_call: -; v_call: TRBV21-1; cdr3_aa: CASSPARTGHTQYF; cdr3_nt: TGTGCCAGCAGCCCGGCTCGTACAGGGCATACGCAGTATTTT